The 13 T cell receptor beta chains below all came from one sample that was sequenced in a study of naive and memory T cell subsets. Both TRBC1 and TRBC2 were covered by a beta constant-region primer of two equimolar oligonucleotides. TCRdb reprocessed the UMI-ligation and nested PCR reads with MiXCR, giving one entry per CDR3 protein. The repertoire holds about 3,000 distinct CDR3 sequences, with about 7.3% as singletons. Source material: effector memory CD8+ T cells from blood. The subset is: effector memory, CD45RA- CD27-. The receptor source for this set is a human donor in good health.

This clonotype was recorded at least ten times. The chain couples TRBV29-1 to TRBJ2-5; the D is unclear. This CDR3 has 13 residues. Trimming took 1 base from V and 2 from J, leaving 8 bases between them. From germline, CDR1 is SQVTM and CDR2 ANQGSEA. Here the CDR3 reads CSVEVIEQETQYF. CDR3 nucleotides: TGCAGCGTTGAAGTTATAGAACAAGAGACCCAGTACTTC.

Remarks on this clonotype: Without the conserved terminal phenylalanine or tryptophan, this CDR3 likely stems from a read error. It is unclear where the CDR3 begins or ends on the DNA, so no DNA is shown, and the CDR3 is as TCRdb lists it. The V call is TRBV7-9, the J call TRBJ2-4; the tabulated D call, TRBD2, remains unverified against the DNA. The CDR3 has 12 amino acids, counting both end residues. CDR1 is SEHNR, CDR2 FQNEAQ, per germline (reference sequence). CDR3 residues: CASSFDAGINIH.

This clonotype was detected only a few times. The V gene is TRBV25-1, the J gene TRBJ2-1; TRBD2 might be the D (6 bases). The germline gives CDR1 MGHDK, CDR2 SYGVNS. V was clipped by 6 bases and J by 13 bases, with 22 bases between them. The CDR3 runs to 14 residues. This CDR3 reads CASRVGGAVGRQFF. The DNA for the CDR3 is TGTGCCAGCAGAGTGGGCGGGGCAGTCGGCCGTCAGTTCTTC.

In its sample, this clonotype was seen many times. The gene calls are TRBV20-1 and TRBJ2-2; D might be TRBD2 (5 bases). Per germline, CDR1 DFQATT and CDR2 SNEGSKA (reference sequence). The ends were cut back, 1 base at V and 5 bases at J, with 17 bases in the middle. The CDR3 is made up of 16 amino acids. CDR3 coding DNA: TGCAGTGCTAGAGGTCTCTCTGAGGGAGAGACCGGGGAGCTGTTTTTT. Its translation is CSARGLSEGETGELFF.

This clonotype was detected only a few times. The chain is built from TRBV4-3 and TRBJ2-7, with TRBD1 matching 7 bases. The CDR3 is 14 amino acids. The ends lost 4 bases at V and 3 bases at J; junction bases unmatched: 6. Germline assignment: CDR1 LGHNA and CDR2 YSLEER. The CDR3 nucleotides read TGCGCCAGCAGCCCACGGACAGGCAGCTACGAGCAGTACTTC. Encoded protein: CASSPRTGSYEQYF.

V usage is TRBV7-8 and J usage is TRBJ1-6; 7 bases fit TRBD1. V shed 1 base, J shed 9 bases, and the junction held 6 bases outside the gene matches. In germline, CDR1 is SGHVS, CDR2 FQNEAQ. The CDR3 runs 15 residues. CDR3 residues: CASSLGTGSGSPLHF. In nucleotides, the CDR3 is TGTGCCAGCAGCTTAGGGACAGGTTCAGGTTCACCCCTCCACTTT.

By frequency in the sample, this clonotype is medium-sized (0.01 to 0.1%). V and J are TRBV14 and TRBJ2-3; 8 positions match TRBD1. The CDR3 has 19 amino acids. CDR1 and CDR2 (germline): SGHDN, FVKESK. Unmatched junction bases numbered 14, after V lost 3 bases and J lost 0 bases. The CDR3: CASSQTGTWTGFSTDTQYF. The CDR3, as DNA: TGTGCCAGCAGCCAGACCGGGACGTGGACAGGGTTTAGCACAGATACGCAGTATTTT.

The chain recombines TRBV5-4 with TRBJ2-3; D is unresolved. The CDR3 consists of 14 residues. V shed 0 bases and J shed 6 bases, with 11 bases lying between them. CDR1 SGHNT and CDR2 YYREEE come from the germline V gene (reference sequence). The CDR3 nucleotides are TGTGCCAGCAGCTTGGGGGCCGGGTCTGATACGCAGTATTTT. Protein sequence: CASSLGAGSDTQYF.

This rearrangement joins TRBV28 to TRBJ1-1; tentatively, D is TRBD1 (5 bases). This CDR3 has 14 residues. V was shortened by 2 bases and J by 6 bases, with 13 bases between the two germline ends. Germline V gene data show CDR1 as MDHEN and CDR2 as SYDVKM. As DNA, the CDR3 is TGTGCCAGCAGTTTAAGTTCCGGGGCGGCTGAAGCTTTCTTT. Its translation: CASSLSSGAAEAFF.

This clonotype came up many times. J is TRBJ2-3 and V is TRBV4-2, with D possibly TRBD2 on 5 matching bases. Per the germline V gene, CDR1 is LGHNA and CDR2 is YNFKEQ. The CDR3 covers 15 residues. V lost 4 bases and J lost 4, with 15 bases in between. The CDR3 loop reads CASSPIGAESDTQYF. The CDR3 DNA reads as TGTGCCAGCAGCCCCATTGGAGCGGAATCAGATACGCAGTATTTT.

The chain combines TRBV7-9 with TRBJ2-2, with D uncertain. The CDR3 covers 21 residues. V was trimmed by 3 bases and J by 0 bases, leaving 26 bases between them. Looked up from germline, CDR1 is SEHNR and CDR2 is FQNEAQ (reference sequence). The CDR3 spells CASSFLQDLSGGDANTGELFF. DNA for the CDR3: TGTGCCAGCAGCTTCCTTCAGGACCTGAGTGGTGGCGACGCGAACACCGGGGAGCTGTTTTTT.

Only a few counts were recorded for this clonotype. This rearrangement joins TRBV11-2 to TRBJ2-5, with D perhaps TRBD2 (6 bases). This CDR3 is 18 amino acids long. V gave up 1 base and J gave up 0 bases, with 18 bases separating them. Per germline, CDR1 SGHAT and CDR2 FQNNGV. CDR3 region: CASSLASSGEPYQETQYF. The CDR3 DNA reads TGTGCCAGCAGCTTAGCCAGCTCGGGGGAGCCGTACCAAGAGACCCAGTACTTC.

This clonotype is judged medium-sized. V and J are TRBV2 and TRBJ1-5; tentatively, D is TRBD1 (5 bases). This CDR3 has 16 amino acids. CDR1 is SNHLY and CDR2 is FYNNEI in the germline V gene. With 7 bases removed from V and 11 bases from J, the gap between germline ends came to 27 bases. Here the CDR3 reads CASTAKTDTRLWTQHF. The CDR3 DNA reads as TGTGCCAGCACCGCGAAGACGGACACCCGACTGTGGACCCAGCATTTT.